A selection of T cell receptor beta chains follows, all from one sample in a study of circulating and synovial CD4+ cells in juvenile arthritis. Libraries were prepared by immunoSEQ multiplex PCR; TCRdb keeps only in-frame clonotypes and omits some of them. Seen here are about 33,000 clones, about 95% observed once, and the top ten hold 0.15% to 0.2%. The sample was CD4+ T cells from blood. These receptor sequences come from a human donor with juvenile idiopathic arthritis. CDR3s include the opening cysteine and the closing phenylalanine or tryptophan. D genes are given only for firm matches. Some rows mark clone size as missing; the rest say once, few, many or name a class of expanded clone.

V gene	clone size	J gene	D gene	CDR3 protein	CDR3 DNA
TRBV6-1	.	TRBJ1-3	TRBD1	CASSEQGAGGNTIYF	TGTGCCAGCAGTGAACAGGGGGCGGGTGGAAACACCATATATTTT
TRBV10-3	.	TRBJ1-2	TRBD1	CAISDLVGTGGNFYTF	TGTGCCATCAGTGATTTGGTCGGGACAGGGGGAAACTTCTACACCTTC
TRBV25-1	.	TRBJ1-2	.	CASMGGRRGADGYGYTF	TGTGCCAGCATGGGAGGACGACGGGGGGCGGATGGCTATGGCTACACCTTC
TRBV7-9	.	TRBJ1-6	.	CASRNYSYNSPLHF	TGTGCCAGCAGAAATTACTCCTATAATTCACCCCTCCACTTT
TRBV4-3	.	TRBJ2-3	TRBD2	CASSSQAGGTDTQYF	TGCGCCAGCAGCTCTCAAGCGGGAGGCACAGATACGCAGTATTTT
TRBV5-4	.	TRBJ2-2	.	CASSYGGQRSGGELFF	TGTGCCAGCAGTTACGGGGGGCAAAGAAGCGGCGGGGAGCTGTTTTTT
TRBV28	.	TRBJ1-1	TRBD1	CASREGTGAEAFF	TGTGCCAGCAGAGAAGGGACAGGCGCTGAAGCTTTCTTT
TRBV6-1	.	TRBJ2-7	TRBD2	CASSGVPTSGLSYEQYF	TGTGCCAGCAGTGGGGTCCCTACTAGCGGCCTCTCCTACGAGCAGTACTTC
TRBV19	.	TRBJ2-7	.	CAIEIPQVIKWAGEQYF	TGTGCCATCGAGATCCCCCAAGTAATAAAATGGGCGGGGGAGCAGTACTTC
TRBV5-4	.	TRBJ1-1	TRBD1	CASSLKQGVTEAFF	TGTGCCAGCAGCTTGAAACAGGGGGTCACTGAAGCTTTCTTT
TRBV7-9	.	TRBJ2-1	TRBD2	CASSLYLAVGMGIEQFF	TGTGCCAGCAGCTTGTATCTAGCGGTCGGTATGGGGATTGAGCAGTTCTTC
TRBV18	.	TRBJ2-7	.	CASSPGTPGGNEQYF	TGTGCCAGCTCACCGGGGACTCCCGGAGGTAACGAGCAGTACTTC
TRBV18	few	TRBJ2-7	TRBD2	CASSPPEPGTRSSEQYF	TGTGCCAGCTCACCACCCGAGCCCGGGACTAGATCTTCCGAGCAGTACTTC
TRBV4-3	.	TRBJ2-1	.	CASSQEKATRLVRYNEQFF	TGCGCCAGCAGCCAAGAGAAGGCGACGAGACTAGTCCGCTACAATGAGCAGTTCTTC
TRBV5-8	.	TRBJ1-3	.	CASSWTTRGRNTIYF	TGTGCCAGCAGCTGGACGACGCGGGGAAGAAACACCATATATTTT
TRBV27	once	TRBJ2-1	.	CASRALAHSYNEQFF	TGTGCCAGCAGGGCTTTAGCGCACTCCTACAATGAGCAGTTCTTC
TRBV5-1	once	TRBJ1-1	.	CASSLALGVNTEAFF	TGCGCCAGCAGCTTGGCTCTCGGAGTGAACACTGAAGCTTTCTTT
TRBV27	few	TRBJ2-2	TRBD1	CASTRGPGGTGELFF	TGTGCCAGCACCCGCGGGCCAGGGGGAACCGGGGAGCTGTTTTTT
TRBV19	.	TRBJ1-4	TRBD1	CASSTQGARVPNEKLFF	TGTGCCAGTAGTACCCAGGGGGCGCGGGTACCTAATGAAAAACTGTTTTTT
TRBV28	.	TRBJ1-6	.	CASSSAGANSPLHF	TGTGCCAGCAGTTCGGCAGGGGCCAATTCACCCCTCCACTTT
TRBV14	.	TRBJ2-2	TRBD2	CASSPGRARWLFF	TGTGCCAGCAGCCCCGGGAGGGCTCGATGGCTGTTTTTT
TRBV19	.	TRBJ2-1	TRBD1	CASTGQANNEQFF	TGTGCCAGTACGGGACAGGCCAACAATGAGCAGTTCTTC
TRBV4-2	once	TRBJ2-7	.	CASSHRGEQYF	TGTGCCAGCAGCCACAGGGGCGAGCAGTACTTC
TRBV13	.	TRBJ2-7	TRBD2	CASSRGTSDSYEQYF	TGTGCCAGCAGCAGAGGGACTAGCGACTCCTACGAGCAGTACTTC
TRBV7-9	.	TRBJ1-5	TRBD1	CASSLTGGWNQPQHF	TGTGCCAGCAGCTTAACAGGGGGCTGGAATCAGCCCCAGCATTTT
TRBV9	.	TRBJ2-7	.	CASSVETGTYEQYF	TGTGCCAGCAGCGTAGAGACAGGAACTTACGAGCAGTACTTC
TRBV20-1	.	TRBJ2-5	.	CSALKGETQYF	TGCAGTGCCCTAAAGGGGGAGACCCAGTACTTC
TRBV6-1	once	TRBJ1-5	.	CATLPRPGNNQPQHF	TGTGCCACCCTCCCCAGGCCCGGAAACAATCAGCCCCAGCATTTT
TRBV9	.	TRBJ2-7	.	CASSPRDVTGMYF	TGTGCCAGCAGCCCACGTGACGTGACAGGAATGTACTTC
TRBV7-2	.	TRBJ1-2	TRBD1	CASSRRTGRGVGYTF	TGTGCCAGCAGCCGTCGGACAGGGAGGGGAGTTGGCTACACCTTC
TRBV5-1	once	TRBJ1-6	TRBD1	CASSRGGDRDSPLHF	TGCGCCAGCAGCAGAGGGGGGGACAGGGACTCACCCCTCCACTTT
TRBV27	.	TRBJ2-7	TRBD2	CASRPLAGGSYEQYF	TGTGCCAGCAGGCCCCTAGCGGGGGGCTCCTACGAGCAGTACTTC
TRBV9	.	TRBJ2-2	TRBD2	CASSFLRGGAGELFF	TGTGCCAGCAGCTTTCTCCGGGGGGGAGCCGGGGAGCTGTTTTTT
TRBV19	.	TRBJ1-2	.	CASRFQGEYGYTF	TGTGCCAGCAGATTCCAGGGTGAATATGGCTACACCTTC
TRBV4-2	.	TRBJ1-3	TRBD1	CASSQGTGVGNTIYF	TGTGCCAGCAGCCAAGGGACAGGCGTTGGGAACACCATATATTTT
TRBV19	.	TRBJ2-3	TRBD2	CASTSRGGLTTDTQYF	TGTGCCAGTACCTCCCGCGGGGGGCTGACCACAGATACGCAGTATTTT
TRBV7-6	once	TRBJ1-3	.	CASSLAGGSGNTIYF	TGTGCCAGCAGCTTAGCAGGGGGATCAGGAAACACCATATATTTT
TRBV6-5	.	TRBJ2-3	TRBD1	CASNPGQGISDTQYF	TGTGCCAGTAATCCGGGACAGGGAATATCAGATACGCAGTATTTT
TRBV5-1	once	TRBJ1-2	.	CASSLLDSNYGYTF	TGCGCCAGCAGCTTGTTAGACTCTAACTATGGCTACACCTTC
TRBV15	.	TRBJ1-5	TRBD1	CATATGVIQPQHF	TGTGCCACCGCGACAGGGGTAATTCAGCCCCAGCATTTT
TRBV19	.	TRBJ1-5	TRBD1	CASSPGTVNQPQHF	TGTGCCAGTAGTCCTGGGACAGTCAATCAGCCCCAGCATTTT
TRBV5-6	.	TRBJ2-3	.	CASSLVIGTDTQYF	TGTGCCAGCAGCTTGGTAATAGGCACAGATACGCAGTATTTT